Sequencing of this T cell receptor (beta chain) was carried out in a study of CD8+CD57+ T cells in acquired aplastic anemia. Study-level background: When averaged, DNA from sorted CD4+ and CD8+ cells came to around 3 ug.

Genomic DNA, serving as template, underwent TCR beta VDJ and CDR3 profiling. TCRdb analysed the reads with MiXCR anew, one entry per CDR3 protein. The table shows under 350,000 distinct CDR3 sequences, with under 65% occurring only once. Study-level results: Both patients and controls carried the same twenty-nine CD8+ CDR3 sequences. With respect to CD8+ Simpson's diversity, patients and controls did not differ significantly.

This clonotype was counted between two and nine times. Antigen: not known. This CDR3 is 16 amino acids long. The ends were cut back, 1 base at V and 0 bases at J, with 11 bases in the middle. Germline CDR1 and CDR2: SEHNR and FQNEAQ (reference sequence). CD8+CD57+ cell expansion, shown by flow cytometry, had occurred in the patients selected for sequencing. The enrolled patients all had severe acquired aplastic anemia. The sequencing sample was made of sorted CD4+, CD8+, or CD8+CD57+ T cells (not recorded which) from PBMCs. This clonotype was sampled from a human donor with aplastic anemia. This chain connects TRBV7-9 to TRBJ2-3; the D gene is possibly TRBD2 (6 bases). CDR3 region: CASSLGGGGSTDTQYF. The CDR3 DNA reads TGTGCCAGCAGCTTAGGGGGAGGAGGGAGCACAGATACGCAGTATTTT.